These 10 T cell receptor beta chains came from one sample sequenced in a study of blood T cell repertoires in COVID-19. Method: immunoSEQ multiplex PCR; TCRdb's copy keeps in-frame clones and lacks some. The repertoire consists of roughly 94,000 clones, with about 79% occurring once and the leading ten covering approximately 25%. Sample: peripheral blood. The origin of the receptors is a man aged 55 to 70 with acute or convalescent COVID-19.

J is TRBJ1-2 and V is TRBV2, with D unresolved. V was shortened by 5 bases and J by 0 bases, with 7 bases between the two germline ends. The CDR3 has 13 amino acids. Germline V CDR1 and CDR2: SNHLY, FYNNEI. CDR3 in DNA: TGTGCCAGCAGTAAGCTAGCTAACTATGGCTACACCTTC. It yields the protein CASSKLANYGYTF.

This clone is a singleton in its sample. The chain couples TRBV6-5 to TRBJ1-1; D gene uncertain. V lost 6 bases to trimming and J lost 1 base, with 12 bases between them. Germline CDR1 MNHEY, CDR2 SVGAGI. The CDR3 covers 14 residues. The CDR3 reads CASSPRSGNTEAFF. CDR3 nucleotides: TGTGCCAGCAGCCCCCGGTCGGGGAACACTGAAGCTTTCTTT.

The chain joins TRBV7-9 to TRBJ2-2; the D gene is possibly TRBD1 (5 bases). The ends were cut back, 6 bases at V and 3 bases at J, with 8 bases in the middle. Germline lookup yields CDR1 SEHNR and CDR2 FQNEAQ (reference sequence). This CDR3 has 13 residues. CDR3 sequence: CASRLQDTGELFF. In DNA form, the CDR3 reads TGTGCCAGCAGGTTACAGGACACCGGGGAGCTGTTTTTT.

The V gene is TRBV4-2, the J gene TRBJ2-1; perhaps TRBD1 as D (5 bases). Per the germline V gene, CDR1 is LGHNA and CDR2 is YNFKEQ. The CDR3 is 14 residues long. With 8 bases removed from V and 4 bases from J, the gap between germline ends came to 15 bases. The CDR3 DNA reads as TGTGCCAGCGGTAAGGGGCTAGTGTACAATGAGCAGTTCTTC. It translates to CASGKGLVYNEQFF.

The rearrangement uses TRBV6-7 and TRBJ1-4; D call uncertain. TRBV6-7 is labeled an ORF, and its function is uncertain. V lost 8 bases and J 4 bases, leaving 17 bases between the germline ends. The CDR3 has 15 residues. The CDR3 sequence: CASCGLRGSNEKLFF. DNA for the CDR3: TGTGCCAGCTGCGGTTTACGAGGTAGTAATGAAAAACTGTTTTTT.

V and J are TRBV5-6 and TRBJ1-4, with a weak D call TRBD1 (6 bases). Germline values: CDR1 SGHDT, CDR2 YYEEEE. V was trimmed by 1 base and J by 8 bases, leaving 12 bases between them. The CDR3 spans 14 residues. CDR3 amino acids: CASSLKGVGEKLFF. The DNA of the CDR3 is TGTGCCAGCAGCTTGAAGGGGGTCGGGGAAAAACTGTTTTTT. The full variable domain, completed using reference TRBV5-6 and TRBJ1-4, is DAGVTQSPTHLIKTRGQQVTLRCSPKSGHDTVSWYQQALGQGPQFIFQYYEEEERQRGNFPDRFSGHQFPNYSSELNVNALLLGDSALYLCASSLKGVGEKLFFGSGTQLSVL.

The chain combines TRBV3-1 (or the pseudogene TRBV3-2) with TRBJ1-3; D remains ambiguous. This CDR3 has 15 amino acids. CDR1 and CDR2 (germline): LGHDT, YNNKEL (reference sequence). Trimming took off 0 bases at V and 4 bases at J, with 10 bases between the two ends. The CDR3 loop reads CASSQDPRSGNTIYF. The DNA of the CDR3 is TGTGCCAGCAGCCAAGACCCCCGGAGCGGAAACACCATATATTTT.

The chain is built from TRBV29-1 and TRBJ2-3, with D perhaps matching TRBD2 (6 bases). The V gene lost 3 bases and the J gene lost 0 bases, with 10 bases spanning the gap. Germline V CDR1 and CDR2: SQVTM, ANQGSEA. The CDR3 consists of 14 residues. In DNA, the CDR3 is TGCAGCGTTGATTTCGGGGGAAGCACAGATACGCAGTATTTT. Its protein is CSVDFGGSTDTQYF.

The genes are TRBV7-9 and TRBJ1-4, with 11 bases aligning to TRBD1. CDR1 and CDR2 (germline): SEHNR, FQNEAQ (reference sequence). The CDR3 sequence is 18 residues long. J gave up 3 bases and V 5 bases, and 11 bases lay outside the gene matches. The chain's CDR3 is CASSLGQGGSAANEKLFF. CDR3 sequence (DNA): TGTGCCAGCAGCCTGGGACAGGGGGGCTCCGCAGCTAATGAAAAACTGTTTTTT.

This clone is large (0.1 to 1%) within its sample. V gene TRBV28 combines with J gene TRBJ1-4; a weak D match, TRBD1 (6 bases). Germline V gene data show CDR1 as MDHEN and CDR2 as SYDVKM. V was pared by 9 bases and J by 6 bases, with 17 bases between. The CDR3 extends over 14 amino acids. The CDR3 DNA follows: TGTGCCAGTAAACAGGGTGAAGGATATGAAAAACTGTTTTTT. Translated, it gives CASKQGEGYEKLFF.